Sequencing of this T cell receptor beta chain was carried out in a study of blood T cell repertoires in COVID-19. Study background: COVID-19 samples from acute and convalescent phases originated in the United States, Italy and Spain. T cells, B-cell-depleted T cells, or PBMCs supplied cDNA or gDNA.

Germline CDR1 and CDR2: SGHTA and FQGNSA. The CDR3 loop spans 14 amino acids. Deletions cut 5 bases from V and 6 bases from J, with 14 bases between. Authors' methods: The assay estimated nucleated cells by amplifying reference gene primers. TCRdb's copy holds only in-frame clones and misses some; the assay was immunoSEQ multiplex PCR. That table gives V, J and clone size, and the DNA gave D and trimming. This table holds 190,000 or so clones, around 80% found once. This chain links TRBV7-2 with TRBJ2-1; D might be TRBD1 (6 bases). The sample consisted of peripheral blood. The origin of this receptor is a man aged 50 to 59 who had recovered from COVID-19. CDR3 sequence reads: CASSTRTDINEQFF. The CDR3 bases are TGTGCCAGCAGCACGCGGACAGACATCAATGAGCAGTTCTTC.